This T cell receptor (beta chain) emerged from a study of T-cell memory formation after mild COVID-19. MiXCR was run by TCRdb on the 5' RACE reads, yielding one entry per CDR3 protein. The sample holds a few hundred thousand distinct CDR3 sequences; approximately 19% are singletons and the top ten take more than 20%. Notes on the study in general: Day 15 to 85 contractors were CD4/CD8 balanced; later expanders leaned CD4+. Shrinking CD4+ clones resided mostly in CM and EM, and CD8+ ones in EMRA.

As concerns this clonotype: The antigen remains undetermined.

The germline V gene encodes CDR1 MNHNS and CDR2 SASEGT. The CDR3 length is 13 residues. The germline V and J ends were trimmed by 5 bases and 0 bases, with 5 bases remaining between them. What was sequenced was PBMCs or a T cell subset sorted from them (not recorded which). The sequence was obtained from a man between 18 and 29 years old who had mild COVID-19 (a few samples of this study predate the infection). Cell type and time point are not known. V is TRBV6-1 and J is TRBJ2-4; D is unclear. Here the CDR3 reads CASSLIAKNIQYF. For the CDR3, the DNA is TGTGCCAGCAGTCTTATAGCCAAAAACATTCAGTACTTC.